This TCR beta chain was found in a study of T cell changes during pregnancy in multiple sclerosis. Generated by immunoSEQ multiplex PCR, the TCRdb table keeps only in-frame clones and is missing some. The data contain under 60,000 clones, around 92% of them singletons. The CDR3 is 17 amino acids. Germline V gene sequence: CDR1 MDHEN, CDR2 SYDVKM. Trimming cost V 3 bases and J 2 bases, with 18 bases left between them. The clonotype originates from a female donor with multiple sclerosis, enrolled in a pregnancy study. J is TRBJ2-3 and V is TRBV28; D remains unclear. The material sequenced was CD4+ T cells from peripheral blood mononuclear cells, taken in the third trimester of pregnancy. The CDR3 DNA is TGTGCCAGCAGTTTGGCTTTACCCTCAATTCCCACAGATACGCAGTATTTT. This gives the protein CASSLALPSIPTDTQYF.